This T cell receptor (beta chain) was documented in a study of graft-versus-host responses after intestinal transplantation. Study-wide background: Grafts were multivisceral, liver-intestinal, or isolated intestinal. Following induction with anti-thymocyte globulin, all recipients were given tacrolimus and steroids for around three years.

Germline CDR1 is MNHEY and CDR2 is SMNVEV (reference sequence). V was clipped by 4 bases and J by 2 bases, with 15 bases between them. The CDR3 sequence is 15 residues long. A note on this clone: Its matching antigen is unknown.

Points from the study as a whole: Some GvH clones appeared in ileal mucosa or blood before recipient bone marrow. With peak circulating GvH clone levels came an association with early post-transplant HvG declines.

Clones were sequenced by immunoSEQ multiplex PCR, and TCRdb holds only the in-frame ones, with some missing. Among approximately 37,000 clones, about 90% were seen once, and the ten largest hold around 7%. The origin of this receptor is a human patient who received an intestinal transplant, so some T cells may come from the graft donor. The sample consisted of PBMCs, taken about nine months after transplant. V is TRBV27 and J is TRBJ2-7; perhaps TRBD2 as D (5 bases). CDR3 amino acids: CASSSSSKIPYEQYF. CDR3 coding DNA: TGTGCCAGCAGTTCGTCTAGCAAAATCCCCTACGAGCAGTACTTC.